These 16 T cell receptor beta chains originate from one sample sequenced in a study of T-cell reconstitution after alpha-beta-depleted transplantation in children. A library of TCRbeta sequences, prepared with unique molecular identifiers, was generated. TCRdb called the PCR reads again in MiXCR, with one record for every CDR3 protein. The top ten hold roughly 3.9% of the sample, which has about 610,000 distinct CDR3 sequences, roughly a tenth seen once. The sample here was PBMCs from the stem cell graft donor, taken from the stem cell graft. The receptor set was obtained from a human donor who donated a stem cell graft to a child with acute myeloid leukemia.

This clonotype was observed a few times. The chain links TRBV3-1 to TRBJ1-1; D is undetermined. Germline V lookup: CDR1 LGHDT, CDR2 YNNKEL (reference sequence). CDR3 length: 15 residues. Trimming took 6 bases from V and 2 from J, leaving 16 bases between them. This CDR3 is CASRPRALPNTEAFF. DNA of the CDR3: TGTGCCAGCAGGCCCCGAGCCCTGCCTAACACTGAAGCTTTCTTT.

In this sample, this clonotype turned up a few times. The chain's CDR3 is CSHDRASGDTQYF. CDR3 nucleotides: TGCAGCCACGACAGGGCCTCGGGGGATACGCAGTATTTT. The genes are TRBV29-1 and TRBJ2-3; TRBD1 matches at 7 bases. The germline gives CDR1 SQVTM, CDR2 ANQGSEA. The ends lost 8 bases at V and 6 bases at J; junction bases unmatched: 11. CDR3 length: 13 amino acids.

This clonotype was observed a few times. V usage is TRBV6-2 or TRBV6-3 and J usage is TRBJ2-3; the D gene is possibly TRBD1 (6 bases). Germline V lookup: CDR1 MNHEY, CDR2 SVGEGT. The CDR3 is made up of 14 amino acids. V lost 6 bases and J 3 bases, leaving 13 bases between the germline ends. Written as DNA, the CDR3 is TGTGCCAGCAGAACCGGGACAAAAACAGATACGCAGTATTTT. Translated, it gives CASRTGTKTDTQYF.

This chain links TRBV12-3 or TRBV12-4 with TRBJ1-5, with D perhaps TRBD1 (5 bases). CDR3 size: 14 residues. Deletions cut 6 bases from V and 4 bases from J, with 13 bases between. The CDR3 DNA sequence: TGTGCCAGCAGGGTTGGGACCTCGAATCAGCCCCAGCATTTT. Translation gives CASRVGTSNQPQHF.

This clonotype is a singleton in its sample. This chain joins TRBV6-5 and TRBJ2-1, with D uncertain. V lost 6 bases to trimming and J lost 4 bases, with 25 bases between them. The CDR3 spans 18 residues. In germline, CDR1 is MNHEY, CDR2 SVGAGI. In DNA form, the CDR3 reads TGTGCCAGCAGAAGCCTATTAGGTTTTGGCGGATCTTACAATGAGCAGTTCTTC. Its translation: CASRSLLGFGGSYNEQFF.

This chain's CDR3 is CSAPRVGGREQYF. CDR3 bases: TGCAGTGCCCCGCGAGTGGGAGGAAGGGAGCAGTACTTC. V is TRBV20-1 and J is TRBJ2-7; the D gene is possibly TRBD2 (6 bases). Germline loops: CDR1 DFQATT, CDR2 SNEGSKA (reference sequence). V was cut by 6 bases and J by 7 bases, with 19 bases left in between. The CDR3 consists of 13 residues.

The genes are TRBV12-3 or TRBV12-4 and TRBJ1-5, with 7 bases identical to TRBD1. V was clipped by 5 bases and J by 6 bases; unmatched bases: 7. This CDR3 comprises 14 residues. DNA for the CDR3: TGTGCCAGCAGTAGACAGGGTTTGGTTCAGCCCCAGCATTTT. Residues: CASSRQGLVQPQHF.

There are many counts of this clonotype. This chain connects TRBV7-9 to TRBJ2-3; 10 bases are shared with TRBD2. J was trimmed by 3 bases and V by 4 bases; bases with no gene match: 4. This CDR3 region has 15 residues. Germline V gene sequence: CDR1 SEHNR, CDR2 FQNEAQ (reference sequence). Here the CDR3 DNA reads TGTGCCAGCAGCTCCGGGACTAGCGAGACAGATACGCAGTATTTT. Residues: CASSSGTSETDTQYF.

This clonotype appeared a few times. The CDR3: CSARAPRVGITDTQYF. CDR3 nucleotides: TGCAGTGCTAGAGCCCCCCGGGTGGGCATCACAGATACGCAGTATTTT. This sequence joins TRBV20-1 and TRBJ2-3; D remains ambiguous. The V and J ends lost 1 base and 2 bases respectively, with 16 bases between them. Germline-derived CDR1 and CDR2 are DFQATT and SNEGSKA (reference sequence). This CDR3 contains 16 residues.

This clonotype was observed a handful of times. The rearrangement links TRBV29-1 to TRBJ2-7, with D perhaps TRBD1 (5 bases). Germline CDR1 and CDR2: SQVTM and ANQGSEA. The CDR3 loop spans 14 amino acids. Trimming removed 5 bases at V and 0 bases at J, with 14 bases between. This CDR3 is CSVLLGPSSYEQYF. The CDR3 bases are TGCAGCGTTCTTCTGGGGCCGAGCTCCTACGAGCAGTACTTC.

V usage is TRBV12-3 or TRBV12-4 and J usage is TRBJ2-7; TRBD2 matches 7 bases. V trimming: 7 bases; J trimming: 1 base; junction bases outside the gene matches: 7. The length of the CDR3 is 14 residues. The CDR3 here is CASTLSSGSYEQYF. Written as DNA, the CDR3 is TGTGCCAGCACCCTATCTAGCGGTTCCTACGAGCAGTACTTC.

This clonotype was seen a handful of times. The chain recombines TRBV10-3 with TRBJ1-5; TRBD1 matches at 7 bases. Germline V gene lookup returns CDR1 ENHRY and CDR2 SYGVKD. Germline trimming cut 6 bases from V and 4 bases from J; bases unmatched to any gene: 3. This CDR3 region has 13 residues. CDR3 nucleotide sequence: TGTGCCATCAGCGGGACAGAGAATCAGCCCCAGCATTTT. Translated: CAISGTENQPQHF.

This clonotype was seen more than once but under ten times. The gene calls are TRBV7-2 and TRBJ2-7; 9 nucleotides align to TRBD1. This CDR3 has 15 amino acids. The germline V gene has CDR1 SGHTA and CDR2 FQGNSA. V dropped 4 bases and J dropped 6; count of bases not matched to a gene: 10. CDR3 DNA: TGTGCCAGCAGCTACGGGGACAGGGTAAAGGGCGAGCAGTACTTC. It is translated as CASSYGDRVKGEQYF.

The CDR3 DNA reads TGCAGCGCCGTCTTCGTGGACAGGGGGCGAAGTGATACGCAGTATTTT. It translates to CSAVFVDRGRSDTQYF. The J gene is TRBJ2-3, the V gene TRBV29-1; 11 bases agree with TRBD1. The length of the CDR3 is 16 residues. V gave up 7 bases and J gave up 6 bases; unmatched junction bases: 15. Germline loops: CDR1 SQVTM, CDR2 ANQGSEA.

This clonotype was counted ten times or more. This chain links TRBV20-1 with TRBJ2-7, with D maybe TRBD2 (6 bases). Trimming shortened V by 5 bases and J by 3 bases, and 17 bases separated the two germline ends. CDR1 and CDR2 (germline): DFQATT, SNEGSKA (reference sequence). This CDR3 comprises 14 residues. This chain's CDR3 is CSAGGAVSGYEQYF. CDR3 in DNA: TGCAGTGCTGGAGGGGCTGTCTCGGGCTACGAGCAGTACTTC.

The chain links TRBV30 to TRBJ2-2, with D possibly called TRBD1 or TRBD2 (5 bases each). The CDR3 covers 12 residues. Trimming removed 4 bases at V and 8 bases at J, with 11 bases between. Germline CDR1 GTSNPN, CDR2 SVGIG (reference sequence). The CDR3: CAWTGSGGELFF. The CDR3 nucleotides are TGTGCCTGGACAGGGTCGGGAGGGGAGCTGTTTTTT.